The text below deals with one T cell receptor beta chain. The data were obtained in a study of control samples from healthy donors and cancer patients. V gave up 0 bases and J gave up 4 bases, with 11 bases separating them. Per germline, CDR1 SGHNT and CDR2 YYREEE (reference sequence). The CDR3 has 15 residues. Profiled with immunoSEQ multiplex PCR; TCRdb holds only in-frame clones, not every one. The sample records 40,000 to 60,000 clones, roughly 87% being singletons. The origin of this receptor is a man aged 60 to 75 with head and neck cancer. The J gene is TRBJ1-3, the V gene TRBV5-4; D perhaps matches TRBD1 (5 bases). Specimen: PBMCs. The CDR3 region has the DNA TGTGCCAGCAGCTTGGGTCAACAGGACGGAAACACCATATATTTT. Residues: CASSLGQQDGNTIYF.